A single sample gave rise to the 17 T cell receptor beta chains below, sequenced in a study of blood T cell repertoires in COVID-19. Clones were sequenced by immunoSEQ multiplex PCR, and TCRdb holds only the in-frame ones, with some missing. The sample holds some 200,000 clones; about 75% are singletons and the top ten take roughly 28%. Material: peripheral blood. The receptors were gathered from a woman between 65 and 79 years old with acute or convalescent COVID-19.

This chain connects TRBV9 to TRBJ2-5; D is perhaps TRBD1 (6 bases). This CDR3 is built from 15 residues. The V end was cut by 7 bases, the J end by 3 bases, with 19 bases between. Germline loops: CDR1 SGDLS, CDR2 YYNGEE. This CDR3 reads CASGQTGLREETQYF. CDR3 DNA sequence: TGTGCCAGCGGACAGACGGGATTAAGGGAAGAGACCCAGTACTTC.

This clone was observed a single time. J is TRBJ1-2 and V is TRBV3-1 (or the pseudogene TRBV3-2); 7 nucleotides agree with TRBD1. V lost 5 bases, J lost 3 bases, and 3 bases stayed unmatched. The CDR3 covers 13 residues. Germline CDR1 and CDR2: LGHDT and YNNKEL (reference sequence). CDR3 in amino acids: CASSATGDYGYTF. CDR3 nucleotides: TGTGCCAGCAGCGCCACAGGGGACTATGGCTACACCTTC.

This rearrangement joins TRBV6-5 to TRBJ1-1; D is perhaps TRBD1 (5 bases). The CDR3 extends over 15 amino acids. V gave up 2 bases and J gave up 3 bases, with 13 bases separating them. Looked up from germline, CDR1 is MNHEY and CDR2 is SVGAGI. The DNA for the CDR3 is TGTGCCAGCAGTTACGGAAGCAGGGTTTACACTGAAGCTTTCTTT. Translating gives CASSYGSRVYTEAFF.

CDR3 in amino acids: CASSPQSAYEQYF. The DNA for the CDR3 is TGTGCCAGTAGTCCGCAGTCAGCGTACGAGCAGTACTTC. The V and J genes are TRBV19 and TRBJ2-7; unclear D gene. From germline, CDR1 is LNHDA and CDR2 SQIVND (reference sequence). With 5 bases removed from V and 4 bases from J, the gap between germline ends came to 12 bases. The CDR3 runs 13 residues.

This clone occurred once. The rearrangement joins TRBV30 to TRBJ2-3, with 7 bases that match TRBD2. The CDR3 extends over 15 amino acids. V lost 5 bases and J lost 4; bases outside the gene matches: 12. CDR1 and CDR2 (germline): GTSNPN, SVGIG (reference sequence). In DNA, the CDR3 is TGTGCCTGGGAAATCACGGGAGGATGGGCAGATACGCAGTATTTT. This translates into CAWEITGGWADTQYF.

This sequence joins TRBV5-6 and TRBJ1-6; D remains ambiguous. In germline, CDR1 is SGHDT, CDR2 YYEEEE. The V end was cut by 4 bases, the J end by 7 bases, with 6 bases between. The CDR3 runs to 12 residues. The CDR3 DNA sequence: TGTGCCAGCAGCCTTTTGAATTCACCCCTCCACTTT. Its protein product is CASSLLNSPLHF.

The chain joins TRBV9 to TRBJ2-4; possibly TRBD2 for D (5 bases). Germline-derived CDR1 and CDR2 are SGDLS and YYNGEE. Trimming left V 3 bases short and J 0 bases short, with 7 bases between. There are 14 residues in the CDR3. The CDR3 loop reads CASSAGVAKNIQYF. The CDR3 DNA sequence: TGTGCCAGCAGCGCCGGGGTAGCCAAAAACATTCAGTACTTC.

V is TRBV10-3 and J is TRBJ1-1; D unclear. The CDR3 sequence is 13 residues long. The germline CDR1 and CDR2 sequences are ENHRY and SYGVKD. Trimming took off 11 bases at V and 5 bases at J, with 18 bases between the two ends. CDR3 protein: CASLREVGTEAFF. The CDR3 bases are TGTGCCTCCCTTAGAGAGGTTGGGACTGAAGCTTTCTTT.

V usage is TRBV19 and J usage is TRBJ2-2, with 7 bases matching TRBD1. V trimming: 6 bases; J trimming: 4 bases; junction bases outside the gene matches: 8. The CDR3 has 15 amino acids. Per the germline V gene, CDR1 is LNHDA and CDR2 is SQIVND (reference sequence). The CDR3 DNA is TGTGCCAGTAGAGGGGGCTTTAGGGGCACCGGGGAGCTGTTTTTT. Translated: CASRGGFRGTGELFF.

The J gene is TRBJ2-5, the V gene TRBV30, with a tentative D call TRBD1 (5 bases). Germline V gene data show CDR1 as GTSNPN and CDR2 as SVGIG (reference sequence). V lost 0 bases to trimming and J lost 4 bases, with 12 bases between them. This CDR3 spans 14 amino acids. CDR3 sequence reads: CAWSVTTVGETQYF. The DNA of the CDR3 is TGTGCCTGGAGTGTAACGACAGTTGGAGAGACCCAGTACTTC.

This clone came up a few times. The chain combines TRBV29-1 with TRBJ2-7; D unclear. The ends were cut back, 5 bases at V and 6 bases at J, with 20 bases in the middle. Germline-derived CDR1 and CDR2 are SQVTM and ANQGSEA. This CDR3 is built from 14 residues. The CDR3, as DNA: TGCAGCGTTTCCCTATTAATCCCCGCCGGCGAGCAGTACTTC. Translating it yields CSVSLLIPAGEQYF.

The genes are TRBV2 and TRBJ1-1; TRBD1 is a possible D gene (6 bases). Trimming removed 7 bases at V and 1 base at J, with 19 bases between. CDR1 is SNHLY and CDR2 is FYNNEI in the germline V gene. The CDR3 loop spans 16 amino acids. CDR3 residues: CASTGVRNRANTEAFF. The CDR3 nucleotides read TGTGCCAGCACCGGGGTGCGGAACAGGGCGAACACTGAAGCTTTCTTT.

The chain recombines TRBV27 with TRBJ2-2; 9 bases align to TRBD1. CDR1 and CDR2 from the germline V gene are MNHEY and SMNVEV (reference sequence). V was clipped by 5 bases and J by 6 bases; unmatched bases: 16. The CDR3 runs to 18 residues. CDR3 amino acids: CASSPRGQGRPEAGELFF. The DNA of the CDR3 is TGTGCCAGCAGTCCAAGGGGACAGGGAAGGCCCGAAGCCGGGGAGCTGTTTTTT.

This clone has more than one count but fewer than ten. The chain links TRBV27 to TRBJ2-1; 8 positions agree with TRBD2. The CDR3 contains 14 residues. CDR1 and CDR2 (germline): MNHEY, SMNVEV (reference sequence). The ends lost 7 bases at V and 1 base at J; junction bases unmatched: 3. The CDR3 is CASTPGGSYNEQFF. DNA for the CDR3: TGTGCCAGCACCCCGGGGGGGTCCTACAATGAGCAGTTCTTC.

This chain joins TRBV4-1 and TRBJ1-3, with D perhaps matching TRBD1 (6 bases). V lost 2 bases and J 8 bases, leaving 25 bases between the germline ends. The germline V gene encodes CDR1 MGHRA and CDR2 YSYEKL. The CDR3 has 18 amino acids. In nucleotides, the CDR3 is TGCGCCAGCAGCCAATTCCTTCGGGTGCTCCAGGGGAAGGACACCATATATTTT. The encoded protein is CASSQFLRVLQGKDTIYF.

J is TRBJ2-3 and V is TRBV19, with 13 nucleotides matching TRBD2. The trim removed 7 bases at V and 6 bases at J, leaving 7 bases unmatched. CDR3 length: 15 amino acids. CDR1 is LNHDA and CDR2 is SQIVND in the germline V gene (reference sequence). The CDR3 loop reads CASKGTSGMLDTQYF. The CDR3 DNA sequence: TGTGCCAGTAAGGGGACTAGCGGGATGTTGGATACGCAGTATTTT.

CDR3 loop: CASSYLLEGNEQFF. The DNA for the CDR3 is TGTGCCAGCAGTTACCTCTTGGAGGGCAATGAGCAGTTCTTC. The chain uses TRBV6-5 and TRBJ2-1, with D perhaps TRBD2 (6 bases). The CDR3 length is 14 residues. CDR1 and CDR2 from the germline V gene are MNHEY and SVGAGI. The ends were cut back, 2 bases at V and 6 bases at J, with 11 bases in the middle.